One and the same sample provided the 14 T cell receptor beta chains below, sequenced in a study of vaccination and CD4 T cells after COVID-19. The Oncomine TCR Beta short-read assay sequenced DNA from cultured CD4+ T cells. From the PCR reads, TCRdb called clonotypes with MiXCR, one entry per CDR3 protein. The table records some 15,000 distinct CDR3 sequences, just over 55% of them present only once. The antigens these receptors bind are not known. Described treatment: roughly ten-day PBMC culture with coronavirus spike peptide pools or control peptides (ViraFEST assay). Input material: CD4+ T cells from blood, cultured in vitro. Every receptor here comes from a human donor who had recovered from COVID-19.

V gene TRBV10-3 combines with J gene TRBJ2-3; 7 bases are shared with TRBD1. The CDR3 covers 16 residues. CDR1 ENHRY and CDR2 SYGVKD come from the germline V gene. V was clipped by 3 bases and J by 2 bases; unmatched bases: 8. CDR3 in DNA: TGTGCCATCAGTGAACGACAGGGAACTTTCACAGATACGCAGTATTTT. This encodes CAISERQGTFTDTQYF.

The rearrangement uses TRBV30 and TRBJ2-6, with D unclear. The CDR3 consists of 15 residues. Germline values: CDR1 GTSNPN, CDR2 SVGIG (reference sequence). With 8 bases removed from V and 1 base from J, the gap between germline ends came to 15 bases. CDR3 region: CAHRYSRSGANVLTF. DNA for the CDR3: TGTGCCCACCGCTATAGTAGATCTGGGGCCAACGTCCTGACTTTC.

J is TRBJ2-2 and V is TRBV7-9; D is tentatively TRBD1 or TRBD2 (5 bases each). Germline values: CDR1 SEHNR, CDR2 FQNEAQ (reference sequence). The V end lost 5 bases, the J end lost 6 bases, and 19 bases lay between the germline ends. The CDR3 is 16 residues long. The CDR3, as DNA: TGTGCCAGCAGCATACGTCAGGGAGTCGTTGCCGGGGAGCTGTTTTTT. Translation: CASSIRQGVVAGELFF.

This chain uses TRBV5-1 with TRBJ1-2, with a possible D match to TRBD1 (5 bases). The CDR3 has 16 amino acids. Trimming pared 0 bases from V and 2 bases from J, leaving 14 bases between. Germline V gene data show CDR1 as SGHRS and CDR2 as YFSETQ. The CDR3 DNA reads TGCGCCAGCAGCTTGGCTCTAGGACAAACAAACTATGGCTACACCTTC. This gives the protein CASSLALGQTNYGYTF.

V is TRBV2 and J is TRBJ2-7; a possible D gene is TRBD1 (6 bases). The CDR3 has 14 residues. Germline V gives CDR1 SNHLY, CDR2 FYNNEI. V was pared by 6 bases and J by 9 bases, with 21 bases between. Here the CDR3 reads CASSQDDRRSSQYF. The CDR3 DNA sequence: TGTGCCAGCAGCCAAGATGACAGGAGGAGCTCGCAGTACTTC. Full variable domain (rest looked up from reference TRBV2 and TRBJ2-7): EPEVTQTPSHQVTQMGQEVILRCVPISNHLYFYWYRQILGQKVEFLVSFYNNEISEKSEIFDDQFSVERPDGSNFTLKIRSTKLEDSAMYFCASSQDDRRSSQYFGPGTRLTVT.

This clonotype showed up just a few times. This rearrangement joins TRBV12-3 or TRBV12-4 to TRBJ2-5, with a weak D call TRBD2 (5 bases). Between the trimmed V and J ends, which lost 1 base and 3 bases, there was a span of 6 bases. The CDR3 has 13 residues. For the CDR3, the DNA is TGTGCCAGCAGTTTAGGGGGAGAAGAGACCCAGTACTTC. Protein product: CASSLGGEETQYF.

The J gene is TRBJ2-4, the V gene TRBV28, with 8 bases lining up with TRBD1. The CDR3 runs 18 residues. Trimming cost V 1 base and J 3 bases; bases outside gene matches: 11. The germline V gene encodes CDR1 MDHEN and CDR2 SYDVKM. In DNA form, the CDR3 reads TGTGCCAGCAGTTTATTGCCCAGGACAGGGAGAGGCAAAAACATTCAGTACTTC. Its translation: CASSLLPRTGRGKNIQYF.

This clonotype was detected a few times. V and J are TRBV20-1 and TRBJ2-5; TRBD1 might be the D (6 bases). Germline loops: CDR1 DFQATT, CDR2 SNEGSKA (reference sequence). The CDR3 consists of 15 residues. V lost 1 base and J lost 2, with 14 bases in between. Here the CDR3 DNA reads TGCAGTGCTAGAGGGGACAAGGGTGATCAAGAGACCCAGTACTTC. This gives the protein CSARGDKGDQETQYF.

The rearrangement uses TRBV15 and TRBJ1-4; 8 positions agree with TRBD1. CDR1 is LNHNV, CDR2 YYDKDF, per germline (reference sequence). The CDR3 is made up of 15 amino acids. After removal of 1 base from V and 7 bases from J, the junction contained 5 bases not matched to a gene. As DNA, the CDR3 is TGTGCCACCAGCAGAGCTGGACAGGGAGGTGAAAAACTGTTTTTT. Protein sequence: CATSRAGQGGEKLFF. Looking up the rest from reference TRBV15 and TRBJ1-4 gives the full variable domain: DAMVIQNPRYQVTQFGKPVTLSCSQTLNHNVMYWYQQKSSQAPKLLFHYYDKDFNNEADTPDNFQSRRPNTSFCFLDIRSPGLGDTAMYLCATSRAGQGGEKLFFGSGTQLSVL.

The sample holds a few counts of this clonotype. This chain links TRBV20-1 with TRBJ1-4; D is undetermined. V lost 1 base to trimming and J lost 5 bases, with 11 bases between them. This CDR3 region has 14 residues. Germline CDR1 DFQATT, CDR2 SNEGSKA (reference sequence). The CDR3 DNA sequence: TGCAGTGCTAGAGCGGGCAGATCGAATGAAAAACTGTTTTTT. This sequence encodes CSARAGRSNEKLFF.

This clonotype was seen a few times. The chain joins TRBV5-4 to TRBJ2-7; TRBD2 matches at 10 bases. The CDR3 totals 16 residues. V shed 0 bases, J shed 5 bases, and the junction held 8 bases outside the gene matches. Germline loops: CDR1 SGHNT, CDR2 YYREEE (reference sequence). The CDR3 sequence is CASSLGLAGAPNEQYF. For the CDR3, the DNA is TGTGCCAGCAGCTTGGGACTAGCGGGTGCCCCTAACGAGCAGTACTTC.

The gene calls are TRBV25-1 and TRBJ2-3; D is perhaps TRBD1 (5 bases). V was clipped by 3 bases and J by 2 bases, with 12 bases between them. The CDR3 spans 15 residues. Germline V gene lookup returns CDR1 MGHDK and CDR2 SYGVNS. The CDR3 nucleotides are TGTGCCAGCAGTGACTCAGGCAGGGACACAGATACGCAGTATTTT. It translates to CASSDSGRDTDTQYF.

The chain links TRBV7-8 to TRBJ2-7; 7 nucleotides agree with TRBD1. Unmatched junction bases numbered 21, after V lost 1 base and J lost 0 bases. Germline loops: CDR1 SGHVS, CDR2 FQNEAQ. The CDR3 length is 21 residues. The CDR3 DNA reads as TGTGCCAGCAGCTTAGACAGGGGCCGATTTAGGCTGATAAGGAGCTCCTACGAGCAGTACTTC. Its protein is CASSLDRGRFRLIRSSYEQYF.

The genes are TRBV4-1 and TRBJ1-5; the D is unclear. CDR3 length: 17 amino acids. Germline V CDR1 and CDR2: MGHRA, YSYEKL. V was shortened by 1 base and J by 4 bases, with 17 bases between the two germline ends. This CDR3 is CASSQAAIRQENQPQHF. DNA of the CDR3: TGCGCCAGCAGCCAAGCTGCGATTAGACAAGAAAATCAGCCCCAGCATTTT.